This paragraph covers one T cell receptor beta chain sequence. This clonotype appeared many times. Its binding antigen is unknown. Per-base quality was not reported, and no clone a single base away is much larger than it. The record originates from a study of human T cells and chemical hapten exposure (dated by TCRdb to 2020 to 2022). The study in broad terms: For sensitization, 2% DPC in acetone was applied to an approximately 2 cm by approximately 2 cm area of upper inner arm skin. Patch testing on the upper back used Finn chambers containing 0.01% DPC, with scoring done after 6 days according to International Contact Dermatitis Research Group standards. In alopecia patients, the study followed how the peripheral blood TCR repertoire changed in vivo over primary and secondary sensitization to diphenylcyclopropenone (DPC), a hapten. For TCR sequencing, blood came from twenty-nine alopecia patients at anywhere from one to four time points (pre-sensitization, 2, 6 and 24 weeks). Blood was sampled from patients pre-sensitization (week 0) and at 2, 6 and about 24 weeks after DPC sensitization. Alopecia areata with under or over 50% scalp involvement, alopecia totalis and alopecia universalis were represented in the patient cohort, which was mostly female. Throughout the approximately 25-week study period, patients were also given weekly therapeutic DPC doses on the scalp. Libraries were pooled for sequencing, and per-sample TCR yields varied mainly because of small differences in library volumes within the pool. Each blood RNA sample was used to sequence both TCR alpha and TCR beta chains.

The protocol used for the library was RACE. Sequenced on a NextSeq 500. Library preparation attached unique molecular identifiers to individual cDNA molecules for quantitative, reproducible TCR counting. In the source study's methods: Samples had a median of 95,638 TCRs, with a range from about 20,000 to 690,600. V, J and CDR3 annotation of the TCR reads was carried out using the Decombinator software suite. For PS versus PT1 abundance plots, all samples were subsampled to the same number of TCRs (28,000). Expanded TCRs were defined as absent before sensitization and observed at least eight times at the 2-week time point. TCRdb cleaned the public reads at Q25 with fastp, built clones with MiXCR and kept in-frame beta chains. Entries are consolidated by CDR3 protein sequence, retaining the most common genes and DNA. The V and J calls shown here were made by TCRdb, not taken from the authors' results. The sample has roughly 34,000 distinct CDR3 sequences on record, about 9.4% of them singletons. Jointly, the top ten make up roughly 27% of the sample.

The CDR1 and CDR2 encoded by the germline V gene are SQVTM and ANQGSEA. Including cysteine and phenylalanine, the CDR3 has 16 amino acids. Only the CDR3 DNA is retained, 48 bases long and in frame from the first base. The germline V and J ends show losses of 2 bases and 3 bases respectively, and no gene match explains 8 bases of the junction. Sample time point, as interpreted from the label and publication: pre-sensitization, week 0. The treatment or condition label here, explained by the study, means: therapeutic diphenylcyclopropenone sensitization with weekly scalp DPC. Unfractionated whole blood was collected in Tempus Blood RNA tubes, and total RNA was extracted from that blood. At every patch-test visit, the blood draw took place before the patch test was put on. Eligible patients were aged 18 to 70, diagnosed with alopecia, deemed suitable for DPC therapy, and excluded if pregnant. Results and caveats for the whole study, not just this receptor: DPC sensitization did not change how many TCRs were above 1 in 1000 frequency, and no evidence was found of alterations in global repertoire structure. Compared with pre-sensitization or healthy control sets, expanded TCRs formed significantly more large CDR3 similarity clusters, which is consistent with antigen-driven responses. A positive correlation was found between the number of PT1 expanded TCRs and patch test score, with significance reached at thresholds 8, 16 and 32 but not 4. Repeated subsampling changed both the strength of the expansion versus patch-test correlation and the threshold at which that correlation became significant. Because all patients had alopecia, a presumed autoimmune disease, the immune response of the patients might differ from that of healthy individuals.

This TCR derives from a man aged 50 or older with alopecia areata. Some clones in this sample may be carry-over from other donors' samples. The V and J segments used are TRBV29-1 and TRBJ2-3; the central 10 bases match TRBD2. The material was whole blood, obtained in connection with sensitization to the hapten diphenylcyclopropenone (DPC). This receptor has the CDR3 CSVENQREGPTDTQYF. The nucleotide sequence is TGCAGCGTTGAAAACCAGCGGGAGGGCCCTACAGATACGCAGTATTTT.